This TCR beta chain appears in the sequencing data of a study of chronic HIV infection and antiretroviral therapy. The CDR3 is made up of 14 amino acids. Germline-derived CDR1 and CDR2 are LGHDT and YNNKEL (reference sequence). The V gene end was trimmed by 2 bases and the J gene end by 7 bases; junction bases not matched to a gene: 1. TCRdb itself ran the 5' RACE reads through MiXCR, one entry per CDR3 protein. Seen here are about 48,000 distinct CDR3 sequences, 15% to 20% observed once, and the top ten hold 2.5% to 3%. V and J are TRBV3-1 and TRBJ2-1, with TRBD2 identical over 11 bases. Sequenced: peripheral blood. The sequence was collected from an adult who had HIV and had not received antiretroviral therapy, or was an uninfected healthy control (not recorded which). The CDR3 nucleotides read TGTGCCAGCAGCCAAACTAGCGGGAGTAATGAGCAGTTCTTC. This sequence encodes CASSQTSGSNEQFF.